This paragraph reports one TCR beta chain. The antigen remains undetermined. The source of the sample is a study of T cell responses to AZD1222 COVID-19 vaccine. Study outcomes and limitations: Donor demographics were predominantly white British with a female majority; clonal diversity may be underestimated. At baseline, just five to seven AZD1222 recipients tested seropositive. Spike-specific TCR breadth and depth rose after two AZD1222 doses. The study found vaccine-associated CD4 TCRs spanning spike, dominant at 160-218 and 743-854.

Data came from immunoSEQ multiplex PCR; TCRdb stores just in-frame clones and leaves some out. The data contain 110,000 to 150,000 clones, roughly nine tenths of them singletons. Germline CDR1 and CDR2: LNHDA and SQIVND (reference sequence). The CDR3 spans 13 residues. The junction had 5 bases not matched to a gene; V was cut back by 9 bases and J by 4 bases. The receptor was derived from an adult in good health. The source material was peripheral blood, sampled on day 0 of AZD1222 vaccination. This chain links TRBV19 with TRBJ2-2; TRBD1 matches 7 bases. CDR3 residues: CASRAGGTGELFF. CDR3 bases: TGTGCCAGCAGGGCAGGGGGCACCGGGGAGCTGTTTTTT. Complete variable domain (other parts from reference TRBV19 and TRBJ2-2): DGGITQSPKYLFRKEGQNVTLSCEQNLNHDAMYWYRQDPGQGLRLIYYSQIVNDFQKGDIAEGYSVSREKKESFPLTVTSAQKNPTAFYLCASRAGGTGELFFGEGSRLTVL.